The rows below give T cell receptor beta chains drawn from one sample of a study of blood T cell repertoires in COVID-19. The repertoire was sequenced with immunoSEQ multiplex PCR; TCRdb's copy has only in-frame clones and lacks some. This table has roughly 160,000 clones, approximately 79% appearing once. Sequenced sample: PBMCs or T cells enriched from blood (not recorded which). The origin of the receptors is an older woman in a cohort exposed to, infected with or recovered from COVID-19 (not recorded which). Both conserved end residues are part of each CDR3. The order of the fields is V gene, clone size, D gene, J gene, CDR3 DNA, CDR3 protein. The D gene is left open where the match is weak. The size field is filled for only some rows; it gives once, few, many or a size class.

V: TRBV29-1; size: NA; D: NA; J: TRBJ2-7; DNA: TGCAGCGTATCTGGACAGTCAGTGATGGGAGAGCAGTACTTC; CDR3: CSVSGQSVMGEQYF
V: TRBV20-1; size: NA; D: NA; J: TRBJ1-6; DNA: TGCAGTGCTATTGAACAGGCTGGTTCACCCCTCCACTTT; CDR3: CSAIEQAGSPLHF
V: TRBV10-3; size: NA; D: TRBD2; J: TRBJ2-5; DNA: TGTGCCATCAGTTCCTCTAGCGGGAACCAAGAGACCCAGTACTTC; CDR3: CAISSSSGNQETQYF
V: TRBV5-5; size: NA; D: NA; J: TRBJ1-1; DNA: TGTGCCAGCAGCTTTTCTGGACAGAACACTGAAGCTTTCTTT; CDR3: CASSFSGQNTEAFF
V: TRBV10-3; size: NA; D: TRBD2; J: TRBJ2-1; DNA: TGTGCCATCAGTCGGGAGGGGTACAATTCTGAGCAGTTCTTC; CDR3: CAISREGYNSEQFF
V: TRBV28; size: NA; D: NA; J: TRBJ1-1; DNA: TGTGCCAGCTGCCGAATAGATAACACTGAAGCTTTCTTT; CDR3: CASCRIDNTEAFF
V: TRBV5-1; size: NA; D: NA; J: TRBJ2-7; DNA: TGCGCCAGCAGGTTGAGGGGCACTGCCGAGCAGTACTTC; CDR3: CASRLRGTAEQYF
V: TRBV18; size: few; D: NA; J: TRBJ1-2; DNA: TGTGCCAGCTCACCCCGGGACAACTCTGCCAGGGGCTATGGCTACACCTTC; CDR3: CASSPRDNSARGYGYTF
V: TRBV18; size: NA; D: NA; J: TRBJ1-3; DNA: TGTGCCAGCTCACCAGACAGTGGCATCCGGAACACCATATATTTT; CDR3: CASSPDSGIRNTIYF
V: TRBV11-3; size: few; D: TRBD1; J: TRBJ1-1; DNA: TGTGCCAGCAGCCCGTTAACAGGGGATTTCCACACTGAAGCTTTCTTT; CDR3: CASSPLTGDFHTEAFF
V: TRBV7-2; size: NA; D: NA; J: TRBJ1-3; DNA: TGTGCCAGCAGCCCGGCACCCCAGGGGTTTGGAAACACCATATATTTT; CDR3: CASSPAPQGFGNTIYF
V: TRBV11-2; size: NA; D: TRBD2; J: TRBJ2-1; DNA: TGTGCCAGCAGCTTAGATAGAGTAGCGGGGGACAATGAGCAGTTCTTC; CDR3: CASSLDRVAGDNEQFF
V: TRBV11-2; size: NA; D: TRBD2; J: TRBJ2-1; DNA: TGTGCCAGCAGCTTTAGAACCAGCGGGAGCGAGCAGTTCTTC; CDR3: CASSFRTSGSEQFF
V: TRBV6-5; size: NA; D: TRBD1; J: TRBJ1-2; DNA: TGTGCCAGCAGCTATTACAGGGGGAACTATGGCTACACCTTC; CDR3: CASSYYRGNYGYTF
V: TRBV9; size: NA; D: NA; J: TRBJ2-3; DNA: TGTGCCAGCAGCCCTCAGTCCAGAACAGATACGCAGTATTTT; CDR3: CASSPQSRTDTQYF
V: TRBV11-3; size: NA; D: TRBD2; J: TRBJ2-3; DNA: TGTGCCAGCAGCTTAGGTGGTAGCGGGGGCTATACGCAGTATTTT; CDR3: CASSLGGSGGYTQYF
V: TRBV15; size: NA; D: NA; J: TRBJ2-5; DNA: TGTGCCACCAGCAGAGATCCTGCAGTTCAAGAGACCCAGTACTTC; CDR3: CATSRDPAVQETQYF
V: TRBV5-1; size: NA; D: TRBD1; J: TRBJ1-2; DNA: TGCGCCAGCAGCTTCACGACAGGGAACTCTGGCTACACCTTC; CDR3: CASSFTTGNSGYTF
V: TRBV5-1; size: NA; D: TRBD2; J: TRBJ2-1; DNA: TGCGCCAGCAGCTTGACTAGCGGGCGATACAATGAGCAGTTCTTC; CDR3: CASSLTSGRYNEQFF
V: TRBV5-1; size: NA; D: NA; J: TRBJ2-4; DNA: TGCGCCAGCAGCTTGTTGGGACACAAAAACATTCAGTACTTC; CDR3: CASSLLGHKNIQYF
V: TRBV9; size: NA; D: TRBD2; J: TRBJ2-1; DNA: TGTGCCAGCAGCCCCCGGGTAGCGGGAGCCAACAATGAGCAGTTCTTC; CDR3: CASSPRVAGANNEQFF
V: TRBV28; size: few; D: NA; J: TRBJ2-7; DNA: TGTGCCAGCAGCCAGGCCTATTACGAGCAGTACTTC; CDR3: CASSQAYYEQYF
V: TRBV5-1; size: NA; D: TRBD1; J: TRBJ2-3; DNA: TGCGCCAGCAGCTTGGAGGGGGCGCGGCCAGATACGCAGTATTTT; CDR3: CASSLEGARPDTQYF
V: TRBV7-2; size: once; D: NA; J: TRBJ2-1; DNA: TGTGCCAGCAGCTTAGCCCCCGGGAATGAGCAGTTCTTC; CDR3: CASSLAPGNEQFF
V: TRBV28; size: once; D: NA; J: TRBJ1-6; DNA: TGTGCCAGCAGTTCCCCGGGGGGAAGAAATTCACCCCTCCACTTT; CDR3: CASSSPGGRNSPLHF
V: TRBV28; size: NA; D: NA; J: TRBJ1-2; DNA: TGTGCCAGCAGTCGATCGGACAGTTATGGCTACACCTTC; CDR3: CASSRSDSYGYTF
V: TRBV18; size: NA; D: TRBD1; J: TRBJ2-2; DNA: TGTGCCAGCTCAGCCGGGACAGGGGTTGCCGGGGAGCTGTTTTTT; CDR3: CASSAGTGVAGELFF
V: TRBV5-1; size: NA; D: NA; J: TRBJ2-5; DNA: TGCGCCAGCAGTGAACAGCCCCAAGAGACCCAGTACTTC; CDR3: CASSEQPQETQYF
V: TRBV5-1; size: once; D: NA; J: TRBJ2-3; DNA: TGCGCCAGCAGCTTGGCCACACTTGGGGGGGATACGCAGTATTTT; CDR3: CASSLATLGGDTQYF
V: TRBV11-2; size: NA; D: NA; J: TRBJ2-5; DNA: TGTGCCAGCAGCCCCGTGCTAGGCGGTGGGGAGACCCAGTACTTC; CDR3: CASSPVLGGGETQYF
V: TRBV6-1; size: NA; D: NA; J: TRBJ2-1; DNA: TGTGCCAGCAGTGAAATCAGTGAGCAGTTCTTC; CDR3: CASSEISEQFF
V: TRBV12-5; size: NA; D: TRBD2; J: TRBJ2-1; DNA: TGTGCTAGTGGGGGGGCGACTAGCGTGAGGTTCTTC; CDR3: CASGGATSVRFF
V: TRBV6-6; size: NA; D: NA; J: TRBJ2-1; DNA: TGTGCCAGCAGTTACGTTCCTCATGAGCAGTTCTTC; CDR3: CASSYVPHEQFF
V: TRBV4-2; size: once; D: TRBD2; J: TRBJ2-1; DNA: TGTGCCAGCAGCCAAGTCCCCGGGACTAGCGTTAATAATGAGCAGTTCTTC; CDR3: CASSQVPGTSVNNEQFF
V: TRBV9; size: NA; D: NA; J: TRBJ1-1; DNA: TGTGCCAGCAGCGTAGTGGGGAGAGCTGAAGCTTTCTTT; CDR3: CASSVVGRAEAFF
V: TRBV5-4; size: NA; D: TRBD2; J: TRBJ2-7; DNA: TGTGCCAGCAGCTTGGTGGCTAGCGGAGCCTACGAGCAGTACTTC; CDR3: CASSLVASGAYEQYF
V: TRBV7-8; size: NA; D: NA; J: TRBJ1-4; DNA: TGTGCCAGCAGCCCCCCAGCTCGGGACTGGAATGAAAAACTGTTTTTT; CDR3: CASSPPARDWNEKLFF
V: TRBV4-1; size: few; D: NA; J: TRBJ1-2; DNA: TGCGCCAGCAGCCCCATGGACAGCCGGGTCAGCTACACCTTC; CDR3: CASSPMDSRVSYTF
V: TRBV2; size: NA; D: NA; J: TRBJ1-4; DNA: TGTGCCAGCAGTGAGGGGGGGACTAATGAAAAACTGTTTTTT; CDR3: CASSEGGTNEKLFF
V: TRBV12-5; size: few; D: NA; J: TRBJ1-4; DNA: TGTGCTAGTGGTTTGTTCCGTGAAAAACTGTTTTTT; CDR3: CASGLFREKLFF
V: TRBV18; size: few; D: NA; J: TRBJ1-1; DNA: TGTGCCAGCTCACCCCCGGGGGGGAACACTGAAGCTTTCTTT; CDR3: CASSPPGGNTEAFF
V: TRBV9; size: NA; D: TRBD1; J: TRBJ1-2; DNA: TGTGCCAGCAGCTCCGGGACAGGGTCGTATGGCTACACCTTC; CDR3: CASSSGTGSYGYTF
V: TRBV9; size: NA; D: NA; J: TRBJ2-1; DNA: TGTGCCAGCACCCTCCGGGCGGGCAATGAGCAGTTCTTC; CDR3: CASTLRAGNEQFF
V: TRBV28; size: NA; D: NA; J: TRBJ1-4; DNA: TGTGCCAGCGGGGCGGGGAAGGGAGGTGAAAAACTGTTTTTT; CDR3: CASGAGKGGEKLFF
V: TRBV5-8; size: NA; D: TRBD2; J: TRBJ2-3; DNA: TGTGCCAGCAGCTTGACTCAGACTAGCGGGAGTGCAGATACGCAGTATTTT; CDR3: CASSLTQTSGSADTQYF
V: TRBV5-1; size: NA; D: NA; J: TRBJ1-4; DNA: TGCGCCAGCAGCTTCGGGAGTAATGAAAAACTGTTTTTT; CDR3: CASSFGSNEKLFF